These 24 T cell receptor beta chains share one sample of origin, sequenced in a study of blood T cells in healthy people across ages. Sample-barcoded 5' priming and a J-beta primer mix drove a second PCR of about 7 to 12 cycles. TCRdb redid the calling of the 5' RACE reads with MiXCR, one entry per CDR3 protein. The data show around 850,000 distinct CDR3 sequences, about 37% seen once. Material: blood. The receptors here all came from a man aged 18 to 30 in good health.

Worth noting for this clonotype: A read error may produce the germline difference seen at one junction end. The chain is built from TRBV25-1 and TRBJ1-1; D not resolved. Germline values: CDR1 MGHDK, CDR2 SYGVNS. The CDR3 loop spans 15 amino acids. Here the CDR3 reads CVSSELARENTEAFF. CDR3 in DNA: TGTGTCAGCAGTGAGTTAGCCCGGGAGAACACTGAAGCTTTCTTT.

The genes are TRBV5-1 and TRBJ2-5; D perhaps matches TRBD2 (5 bases). The J call is uncertain, as TRBJ2-7 better fits the DNA end. Germline values: CDR1 SGHRS, CDR2 YFSETQ. The CDR3 has 16 amino acids. The CDR3 sequence is CASSLYSAGTSYEQYF. The CDR3 nucleotides are TGCGCCAGCAGCTTGTATTCCGCGGGCACCTCCTACGAGCAGTACTTC.

Concerning this clonotype itself: The junction and the germline gene differ at one end; a read error may be behind it. V usage is TRBV12-3 or TRBV12-4 and J usage is TRBJ1-4, with a weak D call TRBD1 (6 bases). The CDR3 is 16 amino acids. In nucleotides, the CDR3 is TGTGTCAGCAGCCTTTTGGTAGGACAGTATAATGAAAAACTGTTTTTT. Protein: CVSSLLVGQYNEKLFF.

The V and J genes are TRBV20-1 and TRBJ2-5, with a possible D match to TRBD1 (5 bases). V was trimmed by 3 bases and J by 4 bases, leaving 15 bases between them. This CDR3 has 14 amino acids. Germline CDR1 reads DFQATT; CDR2 reads SNEGSKA (reference sequence). The CDR3 is CSARQTGSPETQYF. The CDR3 DNA follows: TGCAGTGCTAGGCAAACAGGTTCCCCAGAGACCCAGTACTTC.

This clonotype has a count of ten or more. This rearrangement joins TRBV4-1 to TRBJ2-5; the match to TRBD1 covers 8 bases. CDR1 is MGHRA, CDR2 YSYEKL, per germline. CDR3 length: 17 amino acids. The V and J ends lost 0 bases and 0 bases, in that order; junction bases with no gene match: 6. The CDR3 spells CASSQDGTGAYQETQYF. The CDR3 nucleotides read TGCGCCAGCAGCCAAGATGGGACAGGAGCTTACCAAGAGACCCAGTACTTC.

The chain uses TRBV3-1 and TRBJ2-4; 8 bases agree with TRBD1. Matching the DNA end better, TRBJ2-7 makes the J call doubtful. CDR3 length: 15 residues. The germline CDR1 and CDR2 sequences are LGHDT and YNNKEL (reference sequence). The CDR3 reads CASSRTVGQAYEQYF. CDR3 coding DNA: TGTGCCAGCAGCCGGACTGTGGGACAGGCATACGAGCAGTACTTC.

This clonotype was detected a few times. The germline gene is not matched at one end of the junction; a read error may be the cause. The V gene is TRBV12-3 or TRBV12-4, the J gene TRBJ2-7; 9 positions agree with TRBD2. This CDR3 spans 15 amino acids. The CDR3 spells CASSIAGVSSYEQYF. The CDR3 nucleotides are TGTGCCAGCAGTATAGCGGGGGTGAGCTCCTACGAGCAGTACTTC.

The sample holds many counts of this clonotype. The J gene is TRBJ2-3, the V gene TRBV4-2; D not resolved. This CDR3 contains 16 residues. CDR1 and CDR2 from the germline V gene are LGHNA and YNFKEQ. With 1 base removed from V and 0 bases from J, the gap between germline ends came to 11 bases. The CDR3 bases are TGTGCCAGCAGCCAAGTGGCAGCTTCTAGCACAGATACGCAGTATTTT. The encoded protein is CASSQVAASSTDTQYF.

The chain links TRBV20-1 to TRBJ2-2; 7 bases map to TRBD2. After removal of 5 bases from V and 4 bases from J, the junction contained 7 bases not matched to a gene. This CDR3 is built from 14 residues. Germline V gene data show CDR1 as DFQATT and CDR2 as SNEGSKA (reference sequence). This CDR3 is CSAHGRGSTGELFF. CDR3 in DNA: TGCAGTGCTCATGGGCGGGGGAGCACCGGGGAGCTGTTTTTT.

This clonotype occurred a few times. This chain joins TRBV7-9 and TRBJ2-5; no definite D call. CDR1 and CDR2 from the germline V gene are SEHNR and FQNEAQ (reference sequence). This CDR3 comprises 14 residues. V shed 1 base and J shed 1 base, with 7 bases lying between them. Here the CDR3 DNA reads TGTGCCAGCAGCTTAGTGACTTTCCAAGAGACCCAGTACTTC. This sequence encodes CASSLVTFQETQYF. The full variable domain, its missing parts supplied by reference TRBV7-9 and TRBJ2-5, is DTGVSQNPRHKITKRGQNVTFRCDPISEHNRLYWYRQTLGQGPEFLTYFQNEAQLEKSRLLSDRFSAERPKGSFSTLEIQRTEQGDSAMYLCASSLVTFQETQYFGPGTRLLVL.

V and J are TRBV27 and TRBJ1-2; tentative D call: TRBD1 (6 bases). CDR3 length: 14 amino acids. Germline CDR1 and CDR2: MNHEY and SMNVEV (reference sequence). Trimming pared 4 bases from V and 2 bases from J, leaving 11 bases between. The CDR3 loop is CASSSRQVNYGYTF. The CDR3 nucleotides are TGTGCCAGCAGTTCCCGACAGGTGAACTATGGCTACACCTTC.

The table lists this clonotype with a few counts. V is TRBV19 and J is TRBJ2-3; D remains unclear. Trimming cost V 9 bases and J 1 base, with 14 bases left between them. Germline assignment: CDR1 LNHDA and CDR2 SQIVND (reference sequence). The CDR3 has 14 residues. DNA for the CDR3: TGTGCCAGCAAACGAACAGAGGGCACAGATACGCAGTATTTT. It codes for CASKRTEGTDTQYF.

V usage is TRBV2 and J usage is TRBJ2-5; 7 bases fit TRBD2. This CDR3 is built from 15 residues. V was pared by 5 bases and J by 4 bases, with 10 bases of the junction left unmatched. Germline-derived CDR1 and CDR2 are SNHLY and FYNNEI. CDR3: CASSLTGGLIETQYF. The CDR3, as DNA: TGTGCCAGCAGTCTAACGGGGGGTCTCATAGAGACCCAGTACTTC.

The rearrangement uses TRBV20-1 and TRBJ2-3; possibly TRBD2 for D (5 bases). Germline assignment: CDR1 DFQATT and CDR2 SNEGSKA (reference sequence). The germline V and J ends were trimmed by 3 bases and 2 bases, with 15 bases remaining between them. The CDR3 consists of 15 residues. CDR3 amino acids: CSASTSGRNTDTQYF. CDR3 DNA: TGCAGTGCTAGTACGAGCGGTCGAAACACAGATACGCAGTATTTT.

In nucleotides, the CDR3 is TGTGCCTGGAGAGGGGATTCAGATACGCAGTATTTT. Protein sequence: CAWRGDSDTQYF. The V gene is TRBV30, the J gene TRBJ2-3, with D maybe TRBD1 (5 bases). The CDR3 sequence is 12 residues long. Looked up from germline, CDR1 is GTSNPN and CDR2 is SVGIG (reference sequence). Trimming cost V 3 bases and J 4 bases, with 8 bases left between them.

This clonotype turned up a few times. The V and J genes are TRBV7-6 and TRBJ2-3; 9 positions match TRBD2. CDR1 and CDR2 from the germline V gene are SGHVS and FNYEAQ. J gave up 4 bases and V 5 bases, and 4 bases lay outside the gene matches. The CDR3 runs 14 residues. This chain's CDR3 is CASSKAGGPDTQYF. For the CDR3, the DNA is TGTGCCAGCAGCAAAGCGGGGGGACCAGATACGCAGTATTTT.

This clonotype was seen a handful of times. The chain couples TRBV19 to TRBJ1-6; TRBD1 is a possible D gene (5 bases). The CDR3 has 18 residues. The V gene's germline CDR1 is LNHDA and CDR2 SQIVND (reference sequence). V lost 5 bases and J 5 bases, leaving 22 bases between the germline ends. CDR3 DNA: TGTGCCAGTAGTTATTATGGGACGGCGAATCCAAATAATTCACCCCTCCACTTT. It specifies CASSYYGTANPNNSPLHF.

The chain recombines TRBV12-3 or TRBV12-4 with TRBJ1-2; TRBD1 matches 9 bases. This CDR3 has 17 residues. Trimming took 5 bases from V and 7 from J; bases not matched to a gene: 17. The CDR3 reads CASSELGARDREGGYTF. The CDR3 nucleotides are TGTGCCAGCAGTGAATTAGGCGCCCGGGACAGGGAGGGTGGCTACACCTTC.

This clonotype was seen a handful of times. This chain uses TRBV5-1 with TRBJ2-1, with 10 bases matching TRBD1. The V gene end was trimmed by 7 bases and the J gene end by 2 bases; junction bases not matched to a gene: 3. Germline V gives CDR1 SGHRS, CDR2 YFSETQ. The CDR3 is made up of 14 amino acids. The CDR3 DNA reads TGCGCCAGCGGGGGACAGGGGCCCTACAATGAGCAGTTCTTC. Its protein product is CASGGQGPYNEQFF.

The sample holds many counts of this clonotype. As DNA, the CDR3 is TGTGCCAGCAGCCTAACTAGCATTTCCTACAATGAGCAGTTCTTC. The encoded protein is CASSLTSISYNEQFF. This chain uses TRBV7-2 with TRBJ2-1; a possible D gene is TRBD2 (6 bases). Germline V gene sequence: CDR1 SGHTA, CDR2 FQGNSA. This CDR3 region has 15 residues. V was trimmed by 5 bases and J by 1 base, leaving 12 bases between them. The complete variable domain, with remaining parts taken from reference TRBV7-2 and TRBJ2-1, reads GAGVSQSPSNKVTEKGKDVELRCDPISGHTALYWYRQSLGQGLEFLIYFQGNSAPDKSGLPSDRFSAERTGGSVSTLTIQRTQQEDSAVYLCASSLTSISYNEQFFGPGTRLTVL.

This clonotype was seen a few times. V gene TRBV20-1 combines with J gene TRBJ1-4; 11 nucleotides line up with TRBD1. The germline V gene has CDR1 DFQATT and CDR2 SNEGSKA (reference sequence). The CDR3 length is 14 residues. The trim removed 3 bases at V and 7 bases at J, leaving 4 bases unmatched. The CDR3 protein is CSARDRGRLEKLFF. The CDR3 DNA is TGCAGTGCTAGGGACAGGGGGCGACTTGAAAAACTGTTTTTT.

In this sample, this clonotype turned up many times. The chain uses TRBV10-3 and TRBJ2-5; the match to TRBD1 covers 8 bases. The CDR3 extends over 17 amino acids. Germline V gene sequence: CDR1 ENHRY, CDR2 SYGVKD. Trimming at V came to 3 bases and at J to 0 bases, leaving 9 bases not matched to a gene. The CDR3 spells CAISDQGAGYNQETQYF. The DNA of the CDR3 is TGTGCCATCAGTGATCAGGGGGCAGGGTACAACCAAGAGACCCAGTACTTC.

This sequence joins TRBV11-2 and TRBJ1-6; D ambiguous. V lost 4 bases and J lost 7, with 11 bases in between. Germline V CDR1 and CDR2: SGHAT, FQNNGV. The CDR3 extends over 14 amino acids. DNA of the CDR3: TGTGCCAGCAGCTATAAGAAAATCAATTCACCCCTCCACTTT. This gives the protein CASSYKKINSPLHF.

The chain uses TRBV7-2 and TRBJ2-1, with 8 bases identical to TRBD2. Looked up from germline, CDR1 is SGHTA and CDR2 is FQGNSA. This CDR3 spans 13 amino acids. The CDR3 region has the DNA TGTGGGACCTCTGGCGGGAGGTACAATGAGCAGTTCTTC. This encodes CGTSGGRYNEQFF.